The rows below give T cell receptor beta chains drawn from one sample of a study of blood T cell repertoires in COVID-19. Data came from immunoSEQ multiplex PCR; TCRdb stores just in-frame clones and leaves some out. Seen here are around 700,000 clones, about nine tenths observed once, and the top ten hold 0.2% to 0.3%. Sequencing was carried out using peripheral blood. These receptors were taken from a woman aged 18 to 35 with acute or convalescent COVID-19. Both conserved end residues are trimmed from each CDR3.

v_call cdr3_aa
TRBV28 ASTPLGPSSYEQY
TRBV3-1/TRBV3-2 ASSQDRGGTNTGELF
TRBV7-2 ASSPIPGGYGELF
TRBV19 ASRKGASGGYEQY
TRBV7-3 ASSPRPGQLY
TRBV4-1 ASSQDPGQGVLSGYT
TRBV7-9 ASSRQGTIYEQY
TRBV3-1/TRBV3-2 ASSPWPGANVLT
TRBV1 TSSQDLGETGSYEQY
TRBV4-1 ASSPRQGPYEQY
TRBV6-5 ASSRSGDQPQH
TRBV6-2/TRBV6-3 ASSYYGGENQPQH
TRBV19 ASSIRGQGNSYEQY
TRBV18 ASSPGLAGGTDTQY
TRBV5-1 ASSFRAGTYNEQF
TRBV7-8 ASSLQGRLNTEAF
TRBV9 ASSPGHGATYGYT
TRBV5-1 ASSSAGRGEDT
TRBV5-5 ASSLAVRRENTEAF
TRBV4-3 ASSQLTGGLNEKLF
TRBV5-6 ASSQGLYNEQF
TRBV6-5 ASTQGLGTGELF
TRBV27 ASSPDRNSNQPQH
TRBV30 AWRDRRNEKLF
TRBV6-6 ASSYLGEGGAF
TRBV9 ASSSLDRGEKLF
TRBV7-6 ASSPQGEKGQPQH
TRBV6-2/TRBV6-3 ASSYLTAQGKQY
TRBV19 ASSIANLNTEAF
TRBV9 ASGQGVMFS
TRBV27 ASSLLKGDQPQH
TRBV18 ASSPRGGTEAF